Presented here are 5 T cell receptor beta chains from one specimen sequenced in a study of T cells after yellow fever vaccination. From the 5' RACE reads, TCRdb called clonotypes with MiXCR, one entry per CDR3 protein. The table shows around 250,000 distinct CDR3 sequences, with 6.5% to 8.5% occurring only once. The source material was CD4+ T cells sorted from PBMCs, sampled 15 days after the yellow fever booster vaccination. These receptors all come from a man aged 25 to 45 who received the YFV17D yellow fever vaccine.

The rearrangement uses TRBV27 and TRBJ2-7; TRBD1 aligns across 7 bases. The germline gives CDR1 MNHEY, CDR2 SMNVEV (reference sequence). After removal of 5 bases from V and 9 bases from J, the junction contained 10 bases not matched to a gene. The CDR3 runs to 13 residues. CDR3 protein: CASSPHDRVGQYF. In DNA, the CDR3 is TGTGCCAGCAGTCCACACGACAGGGTCGGGCAGTACTTC.

The chain links TRBV7-2 to TRBJ2-2; 8 bases are a match to TRBD2. The CDR3 runs 14 residues. Germline trimming cut 4 bases from V and 6 bases from J; bases unmatched to any gene: 4. Germline assignment: CDR1 SGHTA and CDR2 FQGNSA. CDR3 in DNA: TGTGCCAGCAGCTCCACTAGCGGCCCCGGGGAGCTGTTTTTT. This gives the protein CASSSTSGPGELFF.

This clonotype has a handful of counts. The rearrangement uses TRBV7-8 and TRBJ2-7, with D tentatively TRBD2 (5 bases). The CDR3 is made up of 16 amino acids. CDR1 is SGHVS and CDR2 is FQNEAQ in the germline V gene. Trimming shortened V by 5 bases and J by 3 bases, and 20 bases separated the two germline ends. The CDR3 loop is CASSPPLAEGSYEQYF. The DNA for the CDR3 is TGTGCCAGCAGCCCGCCTCTCGCCGAGGGCAGCTACGAGCAGTACTTC.

This clonotype was seen at least ten times. V usage is TRBV28 and J usage is TRBJ2-5; 7 bases are shared with TRBD2. CDR1 is MDHEN, CDR2 SYDVKM, per germline. This CDR3 region has 13 residues. J lost 3 bases, V lost 10 bases, and 8 bases had no gene match. CDR3 sequence reads: CATTTSREETQYF. CDR3 DNA: TGTGCCACGACGACTAGCCGGGAAGAGACCCAGTACTTC.

The CDR3 sequence is CASSFGTSGRTADTQYF. The CDR3 coding sequence is TGTGCCAGCAGTTTTGGGACTAGCGGGAGGACTGCAGATACGCAGTATTTT. This chain joins TRBV12-3 or TRBV12-4 and TRBJ2-3; 15 nucleotides line up with TRBD2. This CDR3 contains 17 residues. Trimming cost V 3 bases and J 4 bases; bases outside gene matches: 5.